The 18 T cell receptor beta chains below come from one sample, sequenced in a study of blood T cell repertoires in COVID-19. Sequenced by immunoSEQ multiplex PCR; TCRdb stores in-frame clones only, minus some. This table holds roughly 150,000 clones, approximately 80% found once. The specimen was PBMCs or T cells enriched from blood (not recorded which). All receptors come from a woman aged 18-35 years who had been exposed to COVID-19.

In DNA, the CDR3 is TGTGCCAGCAGCCTCGGGACTCCTAATGAAAAACTGTTTTTT. Translated, it gives CASSLGTPNEKLFF. This chain joins TRBV28 and TRBJ1-4; a possible D gene is TRBD1 (5 bases). The germline V gene has CDR1 MDHEN and CDR2 SYDVKM. The CDR3 contains 14 residues. Trimming cost V 6 bases and J 3 bases, with 11 bases left between them. The full variable domain, completed using reference TRBV28 and TRBJ1-4, is DVKVTQSSRYLVKRTGEKVFLECVQDMDHENMFWYRQDPGLGLRLIYFSYDVKMKEKGDIPEGYSVSREKKERFSLILESASTNQTSMYLCASSLGTPNEKLFFGSGTQLSVL.

This chain connects TRBV24-1 to TRBJ2-1; possible D gene TRBD2, 6 bases. CDR1 and CDR2 (germline): KGHDR, SFDVKD. This CDR3 is built from 13 residues. The ends were cut back, 6 bases at V and 5 bases at J, with 10 bases in the middle. CDR3 in amino acids: CATSRGDNNEQFF. DNA of the CDR3: TGTGCCACCAGTCGCGGGGATAACAATGAGCAGTTCTTC.

The rearrangement uses TRBV7-9 and TRBJ2-2, with TRBD2 matching over 14 bases. This CDR3 contains 18 residues. V dropped 6 bases and J dropped 5; count of bases not matched to a gene: 11. Germline assignment: CDR1 SEHNR and CDR2 FQNEAQ (reference sequence). Here the CDR3 DNA reads TGTGCCAGCAGTCCTTTTGGACTAGCGGGAGGAAGAACCGGGGAGCTGTTTTTT. This encodes CASSPFGLAGGRTGELFF.

The chain employs TRBV18 and TRBJ1-5; the D is unclear. CDR3 length: 13 amino acids. V lost 5 bases to trimming and J lost 0 bases, with 5 bases between them. Germline lookup yields CDR1 KGHSH and CDR2 LQKENI. CDR3 DNA sequence: TGTGCCAGCTCAAACAGTAGCAATCAGCCCCAGCATTTT. Encoded protein: CASSNSSNQPQHF.

The chain has TRBV7-9 and TRBJ1-2, with TRBD1 as a possible D gene (5 bases). V shed 3 bases and J shed 7 bases, with 15 bases lying between them. CDR1 and CDR2 (germline): SEHNR, FQNEAQ (reference sequence). The CDR3 extends over 14 amino acids. The CDR3 here is CASSFARVERGYTF. The CDR3 DNA sequence: TGTGCCAGCAGCTTCGCCAGGGTAGAACGTGGCTACACCTTC.

V is TRBV6-5 and J is TRBJ2-2; D gene unclear. The germline V and J ends were trimmed by 7 bases and 2 bases, with 5 bases remaining between them. The germline CDR1 and CDR2 sequences are MNHEY and SVGAGI. This CDR3 spans 12 amino acids. The DNA for the CDR3 is TGTGCCAGCACCCCAAACACCGGGGAGCTGTTTTTT. Translating it yields CASTPNTGELFF.

The genes are TRBV7-2 and TRBJ2-7, with a possible D match to TRBD2 (5 bases). Germline loops: CDR1 SGHTA, CDR2 FQGNSA. The CDR3 runs to 14 residues. Trimming took 3 bases from V and 5 from J, leaving 14 bases between them. CDR3 region: CASSLGGSPHEQYF. The CDR3, as DNA: TGTGCCAGCAGCTTGGGTGGGAGTCCCCACGAGCAGTACTTC.

The chain uses TRBV7-2 and TRBJ2-5, with 10 bases fitting TRBD2. CDR1 is SGHTA and CDR2 is FQGNSA in the germline V gene. This CDR3 comprises 14 residues. With V trimmed by 5 bases and J by 4 bases, 4 bases remained unmatched. CDR3 DNA sequence: TGTGCCAGCAGCCCTCAGCGGGAGGGAGAGACCCAGTACTTC. Its protein is CASSPQREGETQYF.

This clone appeared a single time. V is TRBV5-7 and J is TRBJ2-1; D not resolved. TRBV5-7 is recorded as an ORF, its role being uncertain. Trimming stripped 2 bases from V and 6 bases from J, with 6 bases between. The CDR3 contains 12 residues. CDR3 loop: CASSFRGNEQFF. Here the CDR3 DNA reads TGTGCCAGCAGCTTTAGAGGCAATGAGCAGTTCTTC.

The V and J genes are TRBV5-1 and TRBJ1-2, with a tentative D call TRBD1 (5 bases). The CDR3 runs to 12 residues. Trimming stripped 4 bases from V and 13 bases from J, with 17 bases between. Per the germline V gene, CDR1 is SGHRS and CDR2 is YFSETQ. CDR3 sequence (DNA): TGCGCCAGCAGCCCGGGGGAAGAGCCTAGCACCTTC. Residues: CASSPGEEPSTF.

The chain links TRBV7-8 to TRBJ1-4; 12 positions agree with TRBD1. After removal of 5 bases from V and 8 bases from J, the junction contained 3 bases not matched to a gene. Germline CDR1 reads SGHVS; CDR2 reads FQNEAQ. The CDR3 sequence is 14 residues long. CDR3 residues: CASSKGTGGEKLFF. The CDR3 DNA reads as TGTGCCAGCAGCAAAGGGACAGGGGGCGAAAAACTGTTTTTT.

The chain employs TRBV15 and TRBJ2-3, with 8 bases fitting TRBD1. Germline V gene lookup returns CDR1 LNHNV and CDR2 YYDKDF (reference sequence). V lost 2 bases to trimming and J lost 3 bases; unmatched junction nucleotides: 7. The CDR3 is 16 amino acids. The CDR3 loop reads CATSRTRQGTTDTQYF. The CDR3 DNA sequence: TGTGCCACCAGCAGAACTCGACAGGGGACAACAGATACGCAGTATTTT.

The gene calls are TRBV7-9 and TRBJ1-1; 8 bases line up with TRBD1. Trimming took 1 base from V and 7 from J; bases not matched to a gene: 5. The CDR3 has 14 amino acids. Germline values: CDR1 SEHNR, CDR2 FQNEAQ (reference sequence). Here the CDR3 DNA reads TGTGCCAGCAGCTTAGAACAGGGGGTAAGTGAAGCTTTCTTT. It translates to CASSLEQGVSEAFF.

In its sample, this clone was seen once. The CDR3 sequence: CASLRHSAEQYF. The DNA for the CDR3 is TGTGCCAGCCTCCGGCACAGTGCCGAGCAGTACTTC. V gene TRBV28 combines with J gene TRBJ2-7, with D hard to call. CDR1 MDHEN and CDR2 SYDVKM come from the germline V gene. Trimming removed 8 bases at V and 6 bases at J, with 14 bases between. The CDR3 spans 12 residues.

V is TRBV5-6 and J is TRBJ1-6; the D gene is possibly TRBD1 (6 bases). V lost 2 bases to trimming and J lost 7 bases, with 13 bases between them. CDR1 is SGHDT and CDR2 is YYEEEE in the germline V gene. The CDR3 is 15 residues long. The DNA of the CDR3 is TGTGCCAGCAGCTTAACGGGGGGCGTGAATTCACCCCTCCACTTT. Amino acids: CASSLTGGVNSPLHF.

The V call is TRBV30, the J call TRBJ1-4; D is unresolved. This CDR3 spans 13 amino acids. V lost 4 bases, J lost 4 bases, and 10 bases lay in between. CDR1 and CDR2 (germline): GTSNPN, SVGIG (reference sequence). CDR3 bases: TGTGCCTGGAAGGACGGAGGTAATGAAAAACTGTTTTTT. The encoded protein is CAWKDGGNEKLFF.

CDR3 sequence reads: CASSPRLPTEAFF. The CDR3 DNA is TGCGCCAGCAGTCCGCGGCTGCCGACTGAAGCTTTCTTT. The chain couples TRBV5-1 to TRBJ1-1, with no clear D. Trimming stripped 5 bases from V and 5 bases from J, with 13 bases between. CDR3 length: 13 residues. Germline CDR1 SGHRS, CDR2 YFSETQ.

The V and J genes are TRBV27 and TRBJ2-1; 7 bases are shared with TRBD2. Germline V CDR1 and CDR2: MNHEY, SMNVEV (reference sequence). Trimming took 5 bases from V and 2 from J; bases not matched to a gene: 6. CDR3 length: 15 amino acids. CDR3 sequence: CASSPGGGAYNEQFF. CDR3 bases: TGTGCCAGCAGTCCCGGTGGGGGGGCCTACAATGAGCAGTTCTTC.